Listed here are 26 T cell receptor beta chains from one sample, sequenced in a study of Ad26.COV2.S vaccination and SARS-CoV-2 variants. The assay was immunoSEQ multiplex PCR, and TCRdb's table has in-frame clones only and misses some. This sample has roughly 350,000 clones, with roughly 87% found just once. The treatment: about 20 received Ad26.COV2.S at low or high dose, single or two shots; about 5 received placebo; per-sample allocation not given. Day 63 after the first injection of vaccine or placebo was the sampling time. Sequences were derived from peripheral blood, sampled in a trial of Ad26.COV2.S vaccine versus placebo. Receptors originate from a person aged 18-65 years who received the Ad26.COV2.S COVID-19 vaccine or a placebo.

The chain couples TRBV11-2 to TRBJ1-1; possibly TRBD1 for D (5 bases). The germline V gene has CDR1 SGHAT and CDR2 FQNNGV. Trimming left V 3 bases short and J 4 bases short, with 9 bases between. CDR3 length: 13 residues. The CDR3 protein is CASSLGGVTEAFF. CDR3 sequence (DNA): TGTGCCAGCAGCTTGGGGGGGGTCACTGAAGCTTTCTTT.

This clone was seen a handful of times. The chain is built from TRBV6-6 and TRBJ1-3; perhaps TRBD1 as D (5 bases). This CDR3 spans 15 amino acids. V shed 8 bases and J shed 2 bases, with 16 bases lying between them. Germline assignment: CDR1 MNHNY and CDR2 SVGAGI (reference sequence). The CDR3 coding sequence is TGTGCCAGCTCCCGAGGGGCCGGGGCTGGAAACACCATATATTTT. This gives the protein CASSRGAGAGNTIYF.

The J gene is TRBJ1-1, the V gene TRBV12-3 or TRBV12-4; the D gene is possibly TRBD1 (6 bases). The CDR3 has 13 residues. Between the trimmed V and J ends, which lost 5 bases and 1 base, there was a span of 8 bases. The CDR3 spells CASSGTQNTEAFF. As DNA, the CDR3 is TGTGCCAGCAGTGGGACACAGAACACTGAAGCTTTCTTT.

This clone was seen a single time. This chain's CDR3 is CASSPGNRNNEQFF. CDR3 coding DNA: TGTGCCAGCTCACCTGGTAACCGAAACAATGAGCAGTTCTTC. The V and J genes are TRBV18 and TRBJ2-1, with unresolved D. In germline, CDR1 is KGHSH, CDR2 LQKENI. Between the trimmed V and J ends, which lost 3 bases and 5 bases, there was a span of 11 bases. This CDR3 region has 14 residues.

The chain recombines TRBV2 with TRBJ1-1; TRBD1 agrees at 9 bases. From germline, CDR1 is SNHLY and CDR2 FYNNEI. Trimming took 1 base from V and 5 from J; bases not matched to a gene: 2. The CDR3 is 14 residues long. The CDR3 protein is CASSEETGGTEAFF. In DNA form, the CDR3 reads TGTGCCAGCAGTGAAGAGACAGGGGGGACTGAAGCTTTCTTT. Complete variable domain (other parts from reference TRBV2 and TRBJ1-1): EPEVTQTPSHQVTQMGQEVILRCVPISNHLYFYWYRQILGQKVEFLVSFYNNEISEKSEIFDDQFSVERPDGSNFTLKIRSTKLEDSAMYFCASSEETGGTEAFFGQGTRLTVV.

The chain uses TRBV19 and TRBJ1-2; D is unresolved. V was trimmed by 0 bases and J by 5 bases, leaving 7 bases between them. This CDR3 region has 13 residues. Germline values: CDR1 LNHDA, CDR2 SQIVND (reference sequence). The CDR3 DNA is TGTGCCAGTAGTATAGAAAGGGAATATGGCTACACCTTC. Its protein product is CASSIEREYGYTF.

J is TRBJ1-2 and V is TRBV27, with D maybe TRBD1 (6 bases). Per the germline V gene, CDR1 is MNHEY and CDR2 is SMNVEV (reference sequence). The CDR3 is 15 amino acids. V lost 6 bases and J 8 bases, leaving 22 bases between the germline ends. The CDR3 sequence is CASRPLGQPLVGYTF. The CDR3 bases are TGTGCCAGCAGACCTCTCGGACAGCCTCTAGTCGGCTACACCTTC.

J is TRBJ1-1 and V is TRBV5-6; TRBD1 matches 11 bases. V dropped 4 bases and J dropped 7; count of bases not matched to a gene: 6. Germline V gene data show CDR1 as SGHDT and CDR2 as YYEEEE. The CDR3 is 14 amino acids. The CDR3 is CASSAGQGADEAFF. In nucleotides, the CDR3 is TGTGCCAGCAGCGCTGGACAGGGGGCTGATGAAGCTTTCTTT. Full variable domain (rest looked up from reference TRBV5-6 and TRBJ1-1): DAGVTQSPTHLIKTRGQQVTLRCSPKSGHDTVSWYQQALGQGPQFIFQYYEEEERQRGNFPDRFSGHQFPNYSSELNVNALLLGDSALYLCASSAGQGADEAFFGQGTRLTVV.

This rearrangement joins TRBV6-5 to TRBJ2-2; D uncertain. CDR1 is MNHEY and CDR2 is SVGAGI in the germline V gene. The CDR3 length is 12 residues. Trimming pared 4 bases from V and 6 bases from J, leaving 6 bases between. In DNA form, the CDR3 reads TGTGCCAGCAGTTTCATTCCCGGGGAGCTGTTTTTT. Amino acid sequence: CASSFIPGELFF.

This clone has only a few counts. In nucleotides, the CDR3 is TGTGCCAGCAGCGGGGAGGACAGGGGGCTCTCTAACTATGGCTACACCTTC. It specifies CASSGEDRGLSNYGYTF. The rearrangement uses TRBV9 and TRBJ1-2, with TRBD1 identical over 11 bases. The V segment lost 3 bases and the J segment 0 bases; nucleotides outside the gene matches: 7. The CDR3 is made up of 17 amino acids. CDR1 is SGDLS and CDR2 is YYNGEE in the germline V gene.

J is TRBJ2-5 and V is TRBV7-6; 10 bases fit TRBD2. CDR1 and CDR2 from the germline V gene are SGHVS and FNYEAQ. V lost 0 bases and J lost 5; bases outside the gene matches: 3. The CDR3 runs to 15 residues. CDR3 sequence: CASSLAGLASETQYF. Here the CDR3 DNA reads TGTGCCAGCAGCTTAGCGGGACTAGCGTCGGAGACCCAGTACTTC.

The chain recombines TRBV7-8 with TRBJ2-5; 8 nucleotides agree with TRBD1. V shed 3 bases and J 5 bases; nucleotides not matched to a gene: 8. CDR3 length: 15 residues. Germline assignment: CDR1 SGHVS and CDR2 FQNEAQ. The CDR3 loop is CASSFRQGFTETQYF. The CDR3 DNA follows: TGTGCCAGCAGCTTCAGACAGGGGTTCACGGAGACCCAGTACTTC.

The chain has TRBV11-1 and TRBJ2-7; D remains unclear. The CDR3 is 15 amino acids. Trimming left V 5 bases short and J 6 bases short, with 20 bases between. In germline, CDR1 is SGHAT, CDR2 FQDESV (reference sequence). The DNA for the CDR3 is TGTGCCAGCAGCCCGTTATACCGTCAAATTGGCGAGCAGTACTTC. Translated: CASSPLYRQIGEQYF.

The CDR3 loop is CASSTQTGGPHGETQYF. The CDR3, as DNA: TGTGCCAGCAGCACCCAGACGGGGGGGCCCCATGGGGAGACCCAGTACTTC. The chain joins TRBV9 to TRBJ2-5; 8 bases agree with TRBD2. V lost 4 bases and J lost 5; bases outside the gene matches: 16. The CDR3 is made up of 17 amino acids. Germline CDR1 reads SGDLS; CDR2 reads YYNGEE.

The J gene is TRBJ1-5, the V gene TRBV19; D gene ambiguous. Germline V gene sequence: CDR1 LNHDA, CDR2 SQIVND (reference sequence). The CDR3 has 12 amino acids. The V gene lost 6 bases and the J gene lost 3 bases, with 6 bases spanning the gap. CDR3 coding DNA: TGTGCCAGTAGCGACCTCAATCAGCCCCAGCATTTT. Its protein is CASSDLNQPQHF.

The chain has TRBV12-5 and TRBJ2-7; TRBD1 is a possible D gene (6 bases). Germline V CDR1 and CDR2: LGHNT, FRNRAP. CDR3 size: 14 residues. Trimming took 1 base from V and 6 from J, leaving 13 bases between them. CDR3 loop: CASGLGGQNIEQYF. The CDR3 region has the DNA TGTGCTAGTGGTTTGGGGGGGCAGAATATCGAGCAGTACTTC.

A single count supports this clone. The rearrangement links TRBV6-5 to TRBJ2-7; D possibly corresponds to TRBD1 (5 bases). This CDR3 has 12 amino acids. The germline gives CDR1 MNHEY, CDR2 SVGAGI. V lost 6 bases, J lost 2 bases, and 8 bases lay in between. CDR3 sequence reads: CASRDTAYEQYF. CDR3 bases: TGTGCCAGCAGGGACACAGCCTACGAGCAGTACTTC.

The chain employs TRBV12-5 and TRBJ1-5; no reliable D call. There are 15 residues in the CDR3. V lost 3 bases, J lost 2 bases, and 11 bases lay in between. Germline loops: CDR1 LGHNT, CDR2 FRNRAP. The CDR3, as DNA: TGTGCTAGTGGTTTATGGATGGCCGGCAATCAGCCCCAGCATTTT. Translating gives CASGLWMAGNQPQHF.

The V call is TRBV10-3, the J call TRBJ2-7, with TRBD1 matching over 8 bases. The CDR3 runs to 15 residues. Germline-derived CDR1 and CDR2 are ENHRY and SYGVKD. Trimming removed 1 base from V and 1 base from J; junction bases left unmatched: 3. CDR3 sequence reads: CAISEFRTGSYEQYF. The CDR3 DNA is TGTGCCATCAGTGAGTTCAGGACAGGGTCCTACGAGCAGTACTTC.

CDR3 amino acids: CASSYRFVDSNQPQHF. DNA for the CDR3: TGTGCCAGCAGTTACCGGTTCGTGGATAGCAATCAGCCCCAGCATTTT. This rearrangement joins TRBV6-6 to TRBJ1-5; D not certain. The germline gives CDR1 MNHNY, CDR2 SVGAGI (reference sequence). CDR3 length: 16 residues. Trimming removed 2 bases from V and 0 bases from J, with 11 bases in between.

The chain links TRBV18 to TRBJ2-1; D uncertain. Trimming left V 2 bases short and J 10 bases short, with 6 bases between. Per the germline V gene, CDR1 is KGHSH and CDR2 is LQKENI. The CDR3 contains 11 residues. This CDR3 is CASSPEREQFF. The DNA for the CDR3 is TGTGCCAGCTCACCAGAGAGGGAGCAGTTCTTC.

J is TRBJ1-5 and V is TRBV15; D call uncertain. The CDR3 covers 16 residues. Trimming left V 1 base short and J 0 bases short, with 10 bases between. Germline CDR1 and CDR2: LNHNV and YYDKDF (reference sequence). The CDR3: CATSRVRLYSNQPQHF. CDR3 bases: TGTGCCACCAGCAGAGTTCGGTTGTATAGCAATCAGCCCCAGCATTTT.

V and J are TRBV5-6 and TRBJ1-1, with no clear D. Germline lookup yields CDR1 SGHDT and CDR2 YYEEEE. The CDR3 covers 18 residues. V lost 4 bases to trimming and J lost 1 base, with 23 bases between them. CDR3 coding DNA: TGTGCCAGCAGCCCTTTAGCCGGGTCTACACTTGGGAACACTGAAGCTTTCTTT. Protein sequence: CASSPLAGSTLGNTEAFF.

The V gene is TRBV27, the J gene TRBJ2-1; D uncertain. The germline CDR1 and CDR2 sequences are MNHEY and SMNVEV (reference sequence). The ends were cut back, 3 bases at V and 10 bases at J, with 16 bases in the middle. The CDR3 is 14 amino acids. CDR3 protein: CASSFFFDPREQFF. CDR3 in DNA: TGTGCCAGCAGTTTTTTCTTTGACCCCAGAGAGCAGTTCTTC.

The J gene is TRBJ2-7, the V gene TRBV7-9; perhaps TRBD1 as D (5 bases). The V and J ends lost 3 bases and 4 bases respectively, with 7 bases between them. CDR3 size: 12 residues. Germline values: CDR1 SEHNR, CDR2 FQNEAQ (reference sequence). CDR3 in amino acids: CASSFRQYEQYF. The CDR3, as DNA: TGTGCCAGCAGCTTCCGACAGTACGAGCAGTACTTC.

The chain employs TRBV5-4 and TRBJ2-2, with D unresolved. The length of the CDR3 is 12 residues. V was cut by 2 bases and J by 8 bases, with 7 bases left in between. The germline gives CDR1 SGHNT, CDR2 YYREEE (reference sequence). The CDR3 loop reads CASSFRRGELFF. CDR3 nucleotide sequence: TGTGCCAGCAGCTTTCGTCGAGGGGAGCTGTTTTTT.